The TCR beta chain under discussion was sequenced for a study of shared clonotypes between healthy human individuals. Comment on this clone: As yet, its antigen is unknown.

Selected positively for CCR7 and CD45RO-negative, naive CD8 cells excluded terminally differentiated effector memory CD45RA+ cells. Notes on the study in general: All-four-donor shared clonotypes had higher generation probabilities than non-shared clonotypes did.

When replicate PCRs were run on sorted subsets, they used 200 to 250 ng DNA, about 30,000 T cell genomes. TCRdb's copy holds only in-frame clones and misses some; the assay was immunoSEQ multiplex PCR. Seen here are 660,000 or so clones, approximately 96% observed once, and the top ten hold approximately 0.12%. Unmatched junction bases numbered 5, after V lost 2 bases and J lost 5 bases. The CDR3 extends over 14 amino acids. CDR1 is SGHTA, CDR2 FQGNSA, per germline. This TCR derives from a young woman in good health. Sequencing was performed on naive CD8+ T cells sorted from blood. V gene TRBV7-2 combines with J gene TRBJ1-1; TRBD1 matches 7 bases. CDR3 DNA: TGTGCCAGCAGCTTAATTAAGGGGGCGACTGAAGCTTTCTTT. Translated: CASSLIKGATEAFF.